The entry below gives a single T cell receptor beta chain sequence along with its context. The antigen is undetermined. The sample originates from a study of chemoradiotherapy in HPV16-positive cancers. Repertoires were sampled repeatedly during chemoradiotherapy. Notes on the study in general: Candidate HPV-specific clones and E7-related TCR motifs grew in tumor during treatment. HPV-responsive T-cell expansion during chemoradiotherapy was linked to improved recurrence-free survival in HPV16-positive patients. Only a couple of HPV16-positive patients supplied the functional HPV-specificity definition.

The repertoire was sequenced with immunoSEQ multiplex PCR; TCRdb's copy has only in-frame clones and lacks some. The sample carries around 13,000 clones, around 77% recorded once. The sample here was taken from a patient who underwent chemoradiotherapy. The source of this sequence is a human donor with HPV-associated anogenital cancer.

Written as DNA, the CDR3 is TGTGCCAGCACCTTGGTCCTGACTAATAATGAAAAACTGTTTTTT. Translating gives CASTLVLTNNEKLFF. The chain joins TRBV28 to TRBJ1-4; the D is unclear. The CDR3 sequence is 15 residues long. The V gene lost 7 bases and the J gene lost 4 bases, with 16 bases spanning the gap. Germline CDR1 is MDHEN and CDR2 is SYDVKM.